This TCR beta chain was identified during a study of T cell responses to AZD1222 COVID-19 vaccine. Measured with immunoSEQ multiplex PCR; TCRdb has only the in-frame clones, and not every one. Of about 70,000 clones listed, around 82% are singletons. The receptor's source is an adult who received the AZD1222 COVID-19 vaccine. The material was peripheral blood, obtained 28 days after the second AZD1222 dose.

CDR3 in amino acids: CASSYSQGMGNSPLHF. CDR3 DNA sequence: TGTGCCAGCAGTTACAGCCAGGGGATGGGTAATTCACCCCTCCACTTT. The chain carries TRBV6-6 and TRBJ1-6, with a tentative D call TRBD1 (6 bases). Germline CDR1 is MNHNY and CDR2 is SVGAGI (reference sequence). The CDR3 totals 16 residues. The V end was cut by 2 bases, the J end by 6 bases, with 14 bases between.